Listed here are 18 T cell receptor beta chains from one sample, sequenced in a study of T cells in Graves' hyperthyroidism and ophthalmopathy. Authors of the study amplified TCR beta CDR3 regions from RNA transcripts. The TCR CDR3 first-round RT-PCR relied on the HTBI primer set. TCRdb ran MiXCR on the multiplex PCR reads and lists one entry per CDR3 protein. The sample contains 480,000 or so distinct CDR3 sequences, approximately 15% of which appear only once. Sequencing input: blood. These receptor sequences come from a woman between 18 and 30 years old with Graves' hyperthyroidism.

In its sample, this clonotype was seen a few times. The chain uses TRBV6-1 and TRBJ2-3, with 8 bases lining up with TRBD1. Germline CDR1 reads MNHNS; CDR2 reads SASEGT. The CDR3 has 14 amino acids. J lost 0 bases, V lost 8 bases, and 4 bases had no gene match. CDR3 DNA: TGTGCCAGCTCGGACAGGGTGAGCACAGATACGCAGTATTTT. Amino acids: CASSDRVSTDTQYF.

The sample holds many counts of this clonotype. CDR3 bases: TGTGCCAGCAGTTTTTATTCTAGCGGGGTGAACAATGAGCAGTTCTTC. Amino acid sequence: CASSFYSSGVNNEQFF. The V gene is TRBV28, the J gene TRBJ2-1, with TRBD2 matching over 9 bases. CDR1 and CDR2 from the germline V gene are MDHEN and SYDVKM. There are 16 residues in the CDR3. The V segment lost 3 bases and the J segment 5 bases; nucleotides outside the gene matches: 8.

This clonotype has just a few counts. A much larger clone lies one base from this, so it may be a read error. The V gene is TRBV6-1, the J gene TRBJ1-4, with 9 positions matching TRBD1. The CDR3 is 14 amino acids. Germline-derived CDR1 and CDR2 are MNHNS and SASEGT. J lost 8 bases, V lost 4 bases, and 5 bases had no gene match. Here the CDR3 DNA reads TGTGCCAGCAGTGGCCGGGACAGGGAAGAAAAACTGTTTTTT. Protein: CASSGRDREEKLFF.

V usage is TRBV28 and J usage is TRBJ2-7; 13 bases are shared with TRBD2. V gave up 6 bases and J gave up 0 bases; unmatched junction bases: 11. This CDR3 contains 18 residues. Germline loops: CDR1 MDHEN, CDR2 SYDVKM. The CDR3 sequence is CASRSGLAGALSSYEQYF. CDR3 in DNA: TGTGCCAGCAGATCCGGACTAGCGGGAGCCCTAAGCTCCTACGAGCAGTACTTC.

This clonotype has a count of ten or more. The J gene is TRBJ2-6, the V gene TRBV19; D not resolved. V lost 2 bases, J lost 4 bases, and 9 bases lay in between. This CDR3 spans 15 amino acids. Germline V gene sequence: CDR1 LNHDA, CDR2 SQIVND (reference sequence). This CDR3 is CASSIPRTGANVLTF. CDR3 coding DNA: TGTGCCAGTAGTATACCAAGGACCGGGGCCAACGTCCTGACTTTC.

This clonotype was found many times. The rearrangement joins TRBV30 to TRBJ1-5, with D unclear. CDR3 length: 15 residues. V was shortened by 0 bases and J by 2 bases, with 11 bases between the two germline ends. Germline V gene sequence: CDR1 GTSNPN, CDR2 SVGIG (reference sequence). The CDR3: CAWSVDSLRNQPQHF. In DNA form, the CDR3 reads TGTGCCTGGAGTGTGGATAGCCTTCGCAATCAGCCCCAGCATTTT.

This clonotype was seen more than once but under ten times. The V gene is TRBV6-1, the J gene TRBJ1-2; D not certain. Germline assignment: CDR1 MNHNS and CDR2 SASEGT. Trimming removed 2 bases from V and 4 bases from J, with 8 bases in between. This CDR3 is built from 13 residues. The CDR3 spells CASSERGVYGYTF. The CDR3 DNA follows: TGTGCCAGCAGTGAACGTGGGGTCTATGGCTACACCTTC.

This chain uses TRBV6-1 with TRBJ1-1; 10 nucleotides match TRBD1. This CDR3 region has 13 residues. Germline V gives CDR1 MNHNS, CDR2 SASEGT. The ends lost 1 base at V and 11 bases at J; junction bases unmatched: 4. The CDR3 sequence: CASSEVDRGMAFF. CDR3 DNA sequence: TGTGCCAGCAGTGAAGTGGACAGGGGGATGGCTTTCTTT.

Only a few counts were recorded for this clonotype. The chain carries TRBV6-5 and TRBJ2-7; possible D gene TRBD2, 6 bases. The CDR3 extends over 13 amino acids. Deletions cut 2 bases from V and 5 bases from J, with 10 bases between. Germline assignment: CDR1 MNHEY and CDR2 SVGAGI. The CDR3: CASSYAEGNEQYF. The CDR3 DNA follows: TGTGCCAGCAGTTACGCGGAGGGGAACGAGCAGTACTTC.

This clonotype has just a few counts. The chain is built from TRBV20-1 and TRBJ2-1, with 8 bases identical to TRBD1. Germline CDR1 and CDR2: DFQATT and SNEGSKA (reference sequence). J was trimmed by 4 bases and V by 0 bases; bases with no gene match: 2. The CDR3 is made up of 14 amino acids. This CDR3 is CSARDRGRYNEQFF. The CDR3 region has the DNA TGCAGTGCTAGAGACAGGGGGCGATACAATGAGCAGTTCTTC.

This clonotype has at least ten counts. The chain combines TRBV3-1 with TRBJ1-1, with 8 bases matching TRBD1. The J segment lost 9 bases and the V segment lost 2 bases, leaving 8 bases of the junction unmatched. In germline, CDR1 is LGHDT, CDR2 YNNKEL (reference sequence). The CDR3 runs to 14 residues. Written as DNA, the CDR3 is TGTGCCAGCAGCCAATCGACAGGGGAGGCGAAAGCTTTCTTT. This encodes CASSQSTGEAKAFF.

This clonotype has a count of ten or more. V is TRBV24-1 and J is TRBJ2-3; a weak D match, TRBD1 (7 bases). This CDR3 comprises 16 residues. V gave up 2 bases and J gave up 3 bases, with 14 bases separating them. Per germline, CDR1 KGHDR and CDR2 SFDVKD. The CDR3 protein is CATSDYGQGGTDTQYF. CDR3 nucleotides: TGTGCCACCAGTGATTACGGTCAGGGGGGAACAGATACGCAGTATTTT.

This clonotype was recorded at least ten times. The chain joins TRBV3-1 to TRBJ2-3; D might be TRBD1 or TRBD2, each matching 5 bases. CDR3 length equals 16 residues. Germline V lookup: CDR1 LGHDT, CDR2 YNNKEL (reference sequence). V lost 3 bases, J lost 2 bases, and 15 bases lay in between. This CDR3 is CASSQGTVSDTDTQYF. The CDR3 DNA follows: TGTGCCAGCAGCCAGGGGACGGTCAGCGACACAGATACGCAGTATTTT.

Many counts were recorded for this clonotype. The rearrangement uses TRBV5-1 and TRBJ2-7, with D possibly being TRBD1 (6 bases). CDR3 length equals 16 residues. Trimming stripped 4 bases from V and 0 bases from J, with 17 bases between. The germline V gene has CDR1 SGHRS and CDR2 YFSETQ. The CDR3 DNA is TGCGCCAGCAGCCCTCCGGGACACCCGAACTCCTACGAGCAGTACTTC. This gives the protein CASSPPGHPNSYEQYF.

This clonotype was seen ten or more times. The rearrangement links TRBV5-1 to TRBJ1-1; D is uncertain. Germline loops: CDR1 SGHRS, CDR2 YFSETQ. The ends were cut back, 4 bases at V and 3 bases at J, with 7 bases in the middle. This CDR3 has 12 residues. The CDR3 reads CASSQGHTEAFF. As DNA, the CDR3 is TGCGCCAGCAGCCAAGGACACACTGAAGCTTTCTTT.

This clonotype was recorded a few times. This chain uses TRBV10-2 with TRBJ1-5, with 7 bases matching TRBD1. CDR1 and CDR2 from the germline V gene are WSHSY and SAAADI. CDR3 length: 18 amino acids. Trimming cost V 7 bases and J 0 bases; bases outside gene matches: 15. The CDR3 reads CASTGDSENVNSNQPQHF. The CDR3 DNA reads TGCGCCAGCACCGGGGACAGCGAGAACGTCAATAGCAATCAGCCCCAGCATTTT.

This clonotype appeared many times. The J gene is TRBJ1-1, the V gene TRBV27; 9 bases fit TRBD1. The CDR3 consists of 14 residues. The J segment lost 5 bases and the V segment lost 6 bases, leaving 7 bases of the junction unmatched. Germline loops: CDR1 MNHEY, CDR2 SMNVEV (reference sequence). This chain's CDR3 is CASRPQGARTEAFF. In nucleotides, the CDR3 is TGTGCCAGCAGACCACAGGGGGCAAGGACTGAAGCTTTCTTT.

The chain links TRBV5-4 to TRBJ1-3; weak D call: TRBD1 (6 bases). V lost 2 bases to trimming and J lost 2 bases, with 8 bases between them. Germline lookup yields CDR1 SGHNT and CDR2 YYREEE (reference sequence). The CDR3 loop spans 14 amino acids. CDR3: CASSLGGAGNTIYF. CDR3 nucleotides: TGTGCCAGCAGCTTAGGGGGAGCTGGAAACACCATATATTTT. The complete variable domain, with remaining parts taken from reference TRBV5-4 and TRBJ1-3, reads ETGVTQSPTHLIKTRGQQVTLRCSSQSGHNTVSWYQQALGQGPQFIFQYYREEENGRGNFPPRFSGLQFPNYSSELNVNALELDDSALYLCASSLGGAGNTIYFGEGSWLTVV.